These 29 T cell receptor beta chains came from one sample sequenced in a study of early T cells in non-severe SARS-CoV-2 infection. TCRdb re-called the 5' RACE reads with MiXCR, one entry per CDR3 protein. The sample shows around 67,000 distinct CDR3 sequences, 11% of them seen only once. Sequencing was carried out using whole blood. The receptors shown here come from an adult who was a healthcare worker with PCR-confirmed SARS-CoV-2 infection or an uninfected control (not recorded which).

The CDR3 DNA sequence: TGTGCCAGCAGCTTAGAGGGTCCGTCGCAGTTCTTC. Translated: CASSLEGPSQFF. This rearrangement joins TRBV7-9 to TRBJ2-1; no reliable D call. Germline V CDR1 and CDR2: SEHNR, FQNEAQ (reference sequence). Trimming cost V 1 base and J 12 bases, with 10 bases left between them. This CDR3 region has 12 residues.

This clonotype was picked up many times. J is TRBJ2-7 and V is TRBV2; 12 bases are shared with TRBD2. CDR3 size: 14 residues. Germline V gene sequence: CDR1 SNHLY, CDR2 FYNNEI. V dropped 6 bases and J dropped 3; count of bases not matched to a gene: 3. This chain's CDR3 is CASSPSGRVYEQYF. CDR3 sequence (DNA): TGTGCCAGCAGCCCTAGCGGGAGGGTCTACGAGCAGTACTTC.

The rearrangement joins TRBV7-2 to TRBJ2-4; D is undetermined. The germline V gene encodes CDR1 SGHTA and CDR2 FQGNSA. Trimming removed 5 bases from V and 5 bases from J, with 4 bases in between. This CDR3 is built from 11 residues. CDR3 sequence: CASSVQNIQYF. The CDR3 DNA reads TGTGCCAGCAGCGTACAAAACATTCAGTACTTC.

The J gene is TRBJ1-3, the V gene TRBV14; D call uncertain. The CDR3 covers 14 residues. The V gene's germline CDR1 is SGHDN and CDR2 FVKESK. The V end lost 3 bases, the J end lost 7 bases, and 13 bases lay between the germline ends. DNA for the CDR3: TGTGCCAGCAGCCATGATCCCCCCGGGAACACCATATATTTT. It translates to CASSHDPPGNTIYF.

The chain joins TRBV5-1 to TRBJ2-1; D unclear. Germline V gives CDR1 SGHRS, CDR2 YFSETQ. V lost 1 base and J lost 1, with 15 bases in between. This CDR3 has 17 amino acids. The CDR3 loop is CASSLTPADVSYNEQFF. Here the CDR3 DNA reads TGCGCCAGCAGCTTGACCCCGGCGGACGTGTCCTACAATGAGCAGTTCTTC. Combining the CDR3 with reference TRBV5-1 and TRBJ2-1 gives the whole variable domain KAGVTQTPRYLIKTRGQQVTLSCSPISGHRSVSWYQQTPGQGLQFLFEYFSETQRNKGNFPGRFSGRQFSNSRSEMNVSTLELGDSALYLCASSLTPADVSYNEQFFGPGTRLTVL.

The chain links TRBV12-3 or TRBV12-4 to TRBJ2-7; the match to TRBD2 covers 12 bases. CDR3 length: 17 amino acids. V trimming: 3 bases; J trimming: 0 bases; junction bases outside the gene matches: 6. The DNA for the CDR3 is TGTGCCAGCAGTTTTAGGACTAGCGGGGCGAGCTCCTACGAGCAGTACTTC. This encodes CASSFRTSGASSYEQYF.

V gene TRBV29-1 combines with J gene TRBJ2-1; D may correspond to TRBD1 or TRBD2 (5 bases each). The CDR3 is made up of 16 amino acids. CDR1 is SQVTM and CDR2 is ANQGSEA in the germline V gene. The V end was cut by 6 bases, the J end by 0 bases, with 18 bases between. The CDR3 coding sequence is TGCAGCGTACCCATCGGGGCGCAGAGCTCCTACAATGAGCAGTTCTTC. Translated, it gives CSVPIGAQSSYNEQFF.

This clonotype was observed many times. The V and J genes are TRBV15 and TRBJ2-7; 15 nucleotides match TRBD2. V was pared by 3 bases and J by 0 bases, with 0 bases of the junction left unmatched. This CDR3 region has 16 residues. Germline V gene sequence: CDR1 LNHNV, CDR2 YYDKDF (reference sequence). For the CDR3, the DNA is TGTGCCACCAGCAGGGGACTAGCGGGGGGCTCCTACGAGCAGTACTTC. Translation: CATSRGLAGGSYEQYF.

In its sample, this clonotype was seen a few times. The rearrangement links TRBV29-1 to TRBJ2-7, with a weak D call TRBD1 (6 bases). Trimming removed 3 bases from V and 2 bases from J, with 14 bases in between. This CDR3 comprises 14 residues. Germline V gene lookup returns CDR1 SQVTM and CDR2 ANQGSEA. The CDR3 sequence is CSVELQGRPYEQYF. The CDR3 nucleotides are TGCAGCGTTGAGCTACAGGGCAGGCCCTACGAGCAGTACTTC.

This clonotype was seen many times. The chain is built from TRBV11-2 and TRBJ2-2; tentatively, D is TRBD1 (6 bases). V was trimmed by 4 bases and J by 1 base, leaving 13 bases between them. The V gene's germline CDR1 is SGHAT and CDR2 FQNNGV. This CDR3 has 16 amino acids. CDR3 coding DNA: TGTGCCAGCAGCTCATACAGGGTCGGGAACACCGGGGAGCTGTTTTTT. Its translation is CASSSYRVGNTGELFF.

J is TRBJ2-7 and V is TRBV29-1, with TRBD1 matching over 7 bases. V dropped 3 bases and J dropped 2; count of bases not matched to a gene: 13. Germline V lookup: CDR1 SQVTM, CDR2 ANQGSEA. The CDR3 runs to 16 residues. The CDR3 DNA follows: TGCAGCGTTGAGACGATTTTGGGGCAGGGGGCCTACGAGCAGTACTTC. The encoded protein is CSVETILGQGAYEQYF.

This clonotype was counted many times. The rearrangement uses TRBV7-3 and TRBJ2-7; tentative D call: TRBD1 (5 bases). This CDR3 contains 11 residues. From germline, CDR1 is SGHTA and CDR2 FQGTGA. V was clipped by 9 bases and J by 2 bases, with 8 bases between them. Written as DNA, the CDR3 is TGTGCCAGACAACAGGCCTACGAGCAGTACTTC. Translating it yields CARQQAYEQYF.

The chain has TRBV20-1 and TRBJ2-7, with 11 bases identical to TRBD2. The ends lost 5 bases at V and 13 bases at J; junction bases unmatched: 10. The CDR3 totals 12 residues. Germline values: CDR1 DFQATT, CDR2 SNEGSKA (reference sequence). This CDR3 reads CSAAGGLAEPYF. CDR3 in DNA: TGCAGTGCTGCCGGGGGACTAGCGGAACCCTACTTC.

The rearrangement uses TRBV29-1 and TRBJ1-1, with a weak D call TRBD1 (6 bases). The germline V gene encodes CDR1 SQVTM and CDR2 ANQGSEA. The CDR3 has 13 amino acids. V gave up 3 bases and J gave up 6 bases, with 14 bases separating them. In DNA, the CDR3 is TGCAGCGTTGACCAAGACAGGAAATCTGAAGCTTTCTTT. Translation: CSVDQDRKSEAFF. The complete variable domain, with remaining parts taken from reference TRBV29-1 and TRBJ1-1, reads SAVISQKPSRDICQRGTSLTIQCQVDSQVTMMFWYRQQPGQSLTLIATANQGSEATYESGFVIDKFPISRPNLTFSTLTVSNMSPEDSSIYLCSVDQDRKSEAFFGQGTRLTVV.

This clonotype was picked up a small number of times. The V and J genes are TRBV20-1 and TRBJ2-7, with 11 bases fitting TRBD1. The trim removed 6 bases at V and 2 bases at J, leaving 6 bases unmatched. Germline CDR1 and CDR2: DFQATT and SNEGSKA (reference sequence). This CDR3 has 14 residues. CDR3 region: CSARTGGATYEQYF. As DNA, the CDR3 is TGCAGTGCACGGACAGGGGGCGCCACCTACGAGCAGTACTTC.

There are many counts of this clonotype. CDR3: CASSQDWGTEAFF. CDR3 DNA sequence: TGTGCCAGCAGCCAAGATTGGGGGACTGAAGCTTTCTTT. The V and J genes are TRBV3-1 and TRBJ1-1; a possible D gene is TRBD1 (5 bases). Germline lookup yields CDR1 LGHDT and CDR2 YNNKEL (reference sequence). The CDR3 sequence is 13 residues long. Deletions cut 0 bases from V and 5 bases from J, with 7 bases between.

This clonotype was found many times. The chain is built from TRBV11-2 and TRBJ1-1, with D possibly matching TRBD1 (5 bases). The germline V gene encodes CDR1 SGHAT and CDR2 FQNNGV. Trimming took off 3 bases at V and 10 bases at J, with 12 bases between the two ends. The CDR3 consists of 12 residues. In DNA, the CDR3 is TGTGCCAGCAGCTTCGAGGGGACTCGAGCTTTCTTT. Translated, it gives CASSFEGTRAFF.

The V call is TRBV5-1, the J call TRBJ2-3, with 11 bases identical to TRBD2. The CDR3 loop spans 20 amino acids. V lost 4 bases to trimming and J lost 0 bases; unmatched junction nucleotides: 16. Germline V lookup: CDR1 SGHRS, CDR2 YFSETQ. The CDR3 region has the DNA TGCGCCAGCAGCCAAGAACTCGGGACTAGCGGAGGAACTAGCACAGATACGCAGTATTTT. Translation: CASSQELGTSGGTSTDTQYF.

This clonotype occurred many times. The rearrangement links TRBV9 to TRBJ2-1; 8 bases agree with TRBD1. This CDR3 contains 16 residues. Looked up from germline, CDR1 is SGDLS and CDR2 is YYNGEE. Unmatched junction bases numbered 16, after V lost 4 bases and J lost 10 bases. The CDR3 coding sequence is TGTGCCAGCAGCCCACGACAGGGGACCTTCGCTGAGGAGCAGTTCTTC. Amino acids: CASSPRQGTFAEEQFF. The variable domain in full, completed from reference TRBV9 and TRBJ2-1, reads DSGVTQTPKHLITATGQRVTLRCSPRSGDLSVYWYQQSLDQGLQFLIQYYNGEERAKGNILERFSAQQFPDLHSELNLSSLELGDSALYFCASSPRQGTFAEEQFFGPGTRLTVL.

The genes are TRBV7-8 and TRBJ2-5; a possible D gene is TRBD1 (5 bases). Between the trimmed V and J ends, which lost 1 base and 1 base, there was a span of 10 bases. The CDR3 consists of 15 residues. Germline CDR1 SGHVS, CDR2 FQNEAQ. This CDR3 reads CASSLVGRSQETQYF. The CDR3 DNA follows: TGTGCCAGCAGCTTAGTGGGGCGCAGCCAAGAGACCCAGTACTTC.

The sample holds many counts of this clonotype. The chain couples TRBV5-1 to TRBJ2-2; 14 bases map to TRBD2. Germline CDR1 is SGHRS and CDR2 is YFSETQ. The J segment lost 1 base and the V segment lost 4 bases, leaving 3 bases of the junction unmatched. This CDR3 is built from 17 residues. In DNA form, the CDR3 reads TGCGCCAGCAGCCCGGGACTAGCGGGGGAGAACACCGGGGAGCTGTTTTTT. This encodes CASSPGLAGENTGELFF.

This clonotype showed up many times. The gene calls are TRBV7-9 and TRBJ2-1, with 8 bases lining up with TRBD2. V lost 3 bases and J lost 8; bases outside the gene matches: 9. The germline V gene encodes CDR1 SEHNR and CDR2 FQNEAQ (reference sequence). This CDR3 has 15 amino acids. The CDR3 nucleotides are TGTGCCAGCAGCTTCGGGTCCAGCGGGAGCGATGAGCAGTTCTTC. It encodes CASSFGSSGSDEQFF.

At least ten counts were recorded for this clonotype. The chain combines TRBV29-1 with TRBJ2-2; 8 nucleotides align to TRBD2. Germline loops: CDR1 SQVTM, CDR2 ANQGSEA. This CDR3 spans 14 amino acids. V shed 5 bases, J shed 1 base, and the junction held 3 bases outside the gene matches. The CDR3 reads CSVKREGNTGELFF. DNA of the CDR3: TGCAGCGTTAAACGGGAGGGGAACACCGGGGAGCTGTTTTTT.

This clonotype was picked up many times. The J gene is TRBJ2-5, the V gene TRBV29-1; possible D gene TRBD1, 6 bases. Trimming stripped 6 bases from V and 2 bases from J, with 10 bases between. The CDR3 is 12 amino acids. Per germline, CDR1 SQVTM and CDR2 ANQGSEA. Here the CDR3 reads CSVTGQQETQYF. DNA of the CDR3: TGCAGCGTCACAGGGCAGCAAGAGACCCAGTACTTC.

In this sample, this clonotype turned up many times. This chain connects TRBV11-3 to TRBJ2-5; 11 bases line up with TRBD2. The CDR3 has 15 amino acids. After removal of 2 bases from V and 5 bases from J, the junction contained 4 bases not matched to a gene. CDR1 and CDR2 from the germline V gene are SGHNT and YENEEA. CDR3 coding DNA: TGTGCCAGCAGCTTAACTAGCGGGGGTATTGAGACCCAGTACTTC. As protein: CASSLTSGGIETQYF.

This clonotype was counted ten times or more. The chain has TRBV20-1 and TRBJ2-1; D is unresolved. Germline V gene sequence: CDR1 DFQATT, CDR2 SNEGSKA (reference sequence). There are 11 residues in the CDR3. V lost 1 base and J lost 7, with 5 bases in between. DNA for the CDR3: TGCAGTGCTAGAGCGGATAATGAGCAGTTCTTC. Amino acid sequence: CSARADNEQFF.

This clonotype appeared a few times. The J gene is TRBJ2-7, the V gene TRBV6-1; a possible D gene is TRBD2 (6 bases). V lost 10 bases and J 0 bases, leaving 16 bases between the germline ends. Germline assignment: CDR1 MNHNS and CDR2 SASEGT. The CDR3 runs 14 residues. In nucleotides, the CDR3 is TGTGCCACCCAGATGGGGGGAAGCTCCTACGAGCAGTACTTC. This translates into CATQMGGSSYEQYF.

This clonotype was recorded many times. CDR3 bases: TGTGCCAGCAGCCTTACAGGGAGCGGGGAGACCCAGTACTTC. Translating it yields CASSLTGSGETQYF. The V call is TRBV7-9, the J call TRBJ2-5; the D gene could be TRBD1 or TRBD2 (6 bases each). The CDR3 has 14 residues. Between the trimmed V and J ends, which lost 5 bases and 5 bases, there was a span of 15 bases. Germline loops: CDR1 SEHNR, CDR2 FQNEAQ (reference sequence).

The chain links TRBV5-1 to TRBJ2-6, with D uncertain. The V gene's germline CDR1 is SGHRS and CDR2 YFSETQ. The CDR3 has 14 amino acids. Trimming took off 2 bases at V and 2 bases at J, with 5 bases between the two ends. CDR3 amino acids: CASSLVPGANVLTF. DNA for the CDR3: TGCGCCAGCAGCTTAGTCCCTGGGGCCAACGTCCTGACTTTC.